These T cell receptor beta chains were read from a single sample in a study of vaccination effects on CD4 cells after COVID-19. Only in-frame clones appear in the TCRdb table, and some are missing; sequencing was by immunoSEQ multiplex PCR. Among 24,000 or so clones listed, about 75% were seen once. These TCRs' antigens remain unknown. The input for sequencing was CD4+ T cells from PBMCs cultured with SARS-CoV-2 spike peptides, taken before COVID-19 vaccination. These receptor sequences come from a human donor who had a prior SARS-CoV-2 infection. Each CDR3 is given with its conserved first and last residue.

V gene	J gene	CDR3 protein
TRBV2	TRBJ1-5	CASSEGFGGQPQHF
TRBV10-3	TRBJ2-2	CAISEMMGLAGGPGTGELFF
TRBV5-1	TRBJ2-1	CASKLLSGGNEQFF
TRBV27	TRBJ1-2	CASSRQGSGYGYTF
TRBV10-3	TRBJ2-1	CAIRARKEREGEQFF
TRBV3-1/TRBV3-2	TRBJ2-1	CASSQARLAGVVEQFF
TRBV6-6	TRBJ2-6	CASSSGANVLTF
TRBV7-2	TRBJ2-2	CASSFDHNPGELFF
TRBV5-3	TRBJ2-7	CARSLWTQGPEQYF
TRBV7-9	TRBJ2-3	CASSALAGTRGFTDTQYF
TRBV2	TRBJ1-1	CASSYRGNTEAFF
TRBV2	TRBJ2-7	CAISTSRTHEQYF
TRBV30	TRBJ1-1	CARSRVNTEAFF
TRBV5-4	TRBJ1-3	CASSLSGGTATGNTIYF
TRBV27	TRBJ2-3	CASSTRAGGWTDTQYF
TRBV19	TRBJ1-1	CASTGSGETEAFF
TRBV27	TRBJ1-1	CASSLRGVPGTEAFF
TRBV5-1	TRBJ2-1	CASSLDSPDRGYNEQFF
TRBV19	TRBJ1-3	CASTTDRAGNTIYF
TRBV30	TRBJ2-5	CAWKGDRGQETQYF
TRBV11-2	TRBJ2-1	CASSLDRAAGGPQFF
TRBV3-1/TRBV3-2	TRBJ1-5	CASSPRWGGSHQPQHF
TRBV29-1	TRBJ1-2	CSADSSRRNYGYTF
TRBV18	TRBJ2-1	CASSPSGRAVVFF
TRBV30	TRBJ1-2	CAWSAPTGTLNYGYTF
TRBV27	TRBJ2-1	CASSPSFYTDEQFF
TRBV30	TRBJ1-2	CAWSNNYGYTF
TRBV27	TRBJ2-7	CASSTSGVGSYEQYF
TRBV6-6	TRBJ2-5	CASSYLRDRLQETQYF